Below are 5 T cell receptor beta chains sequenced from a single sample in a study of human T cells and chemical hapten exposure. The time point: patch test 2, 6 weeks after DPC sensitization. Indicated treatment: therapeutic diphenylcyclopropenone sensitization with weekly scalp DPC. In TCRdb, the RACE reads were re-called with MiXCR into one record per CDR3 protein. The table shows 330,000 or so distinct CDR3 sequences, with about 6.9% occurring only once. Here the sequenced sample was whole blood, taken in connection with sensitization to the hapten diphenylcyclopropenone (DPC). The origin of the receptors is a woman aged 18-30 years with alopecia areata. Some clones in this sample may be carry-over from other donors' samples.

CDR3 sequence: CASSPLGNGYTF. The CDR3 region has the DNA TGTGCCAGCAGTCCCTTGGGGAATGGCTACACCTTC. This chain connects TRBV2 to TRBJ1-2; D not resolved. Germline V gene data show CDR1 as SNHLY and CDR2 as FYNNEI. The V gene lost 5 bases and the J gene lost 6 bases, with 10 bases spanning the gap. The CDR3 is made up of 12 amino acids.

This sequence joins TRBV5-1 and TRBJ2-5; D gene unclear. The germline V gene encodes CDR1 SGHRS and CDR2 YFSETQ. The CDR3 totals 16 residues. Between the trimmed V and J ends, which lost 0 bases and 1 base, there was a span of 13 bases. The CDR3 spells CASSLEPGRFQETQYF. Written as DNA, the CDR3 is TGCGCCAGCAGCTTGGAGCCTGGCAGGTTCCAAGAGACCCAGTACTTC.

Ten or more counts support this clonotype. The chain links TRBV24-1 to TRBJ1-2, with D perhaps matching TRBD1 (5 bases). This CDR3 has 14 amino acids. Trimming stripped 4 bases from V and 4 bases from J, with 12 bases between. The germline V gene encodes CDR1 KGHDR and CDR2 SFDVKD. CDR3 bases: TGTGCCACCAGTGACGCCGGGACTCCCTATGGCTACACCTTC. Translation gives CATSDAGTPYGYTF.

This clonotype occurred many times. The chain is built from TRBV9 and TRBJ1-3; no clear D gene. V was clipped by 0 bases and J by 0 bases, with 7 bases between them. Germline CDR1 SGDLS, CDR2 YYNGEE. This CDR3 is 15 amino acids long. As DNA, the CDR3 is TGTGCCAGCAGCGTAGACGGGTTCTCTGGAAACACCATATATTTT. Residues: CASSVDGFSGNTIYF.

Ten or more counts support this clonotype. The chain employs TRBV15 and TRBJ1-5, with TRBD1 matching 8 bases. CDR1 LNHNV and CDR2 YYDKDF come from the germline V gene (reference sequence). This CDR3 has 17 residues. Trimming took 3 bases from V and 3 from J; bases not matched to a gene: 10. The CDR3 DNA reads TGTGCCACCAGCAGGCTCACCCGGGACAGGACCAATCAGCCCCAGCATTTT. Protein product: CATSRLTRDRTNQPQHF.